A selection of T cell receptor beta chains follows, all from one sample in a study of T cell responses to AZD1222 COVID-19 vaccine. Assay: immunoSEQ multiplex PCR; the TCRdb copy retains only in-frame clones and omits some. The data show 150,000 to 200,000 clones, with about nine tenths seen just once and 4.3% held by the top ten. The specimen was peripheral blood, collected 28 days after the second dose of the MenACWY control vaccine. The receptors come from an adult who received the MenACWY meningococcal vaccine as a control. The CDR3 runs from the conserved cysteine through the conserved F or W. The D gene is left open where the match is weak. Clone size is stated in some rows and not others, as once, few, many or a class when expanded.

d_call j_call v_call clone_size cdr3_nt cdr3_aa
. TRBJ1-3 TRBV5-4 . TGTGCCAGCAGCGCGAGCGGGGCCGGAAACACCATATATTTT CASSASGAGNTIYF
. TRBJ1-5 TRBV7-9 . TGTGCCAGCAGCTTTGAGGACCAAGGGATGGCCCAGCATTTT CASSFEDQGMAQHF
. TRBJ1-3 TRBV5-5 . TGTGCCAGCAGCTCAGAGACTGGAAACACCATATATTTT CASSSETGNTIYF
. TRBJ1-5 TRBV19 . TGTGCCAGTAGTATGTACAGGGTGGGGGACAATCAGCCCCAGCATTTT CASSMYRVGDNQPQHF
. TRBJ2-3 TRBV30 . TGTGCCTGTCCCGGAGAAGGCGGGTCTTCAGATACGCAGTATTTT CACPGEGGSSDTQYF
. TRBJ2-7 TRBV7-9 . TGTGCCAGCAGGGGGCAGGGAATCTACGAGCAGTACTTC CASRGQGIYEQYF
. TRBJ2-6 TRBV28 once TGTGCCAGCAGGCGACGGACGGCCTCTGGGGCCAACGTCCTGACTTTC CASRRRTASGANVLTF
. TRBJ2-1 TRBV5-8 . TGTGCCAGCAGCCGTACTAGACACAATGAGCAGTTCTTC CASSRTRHNEQFF
TRBD2 TRBJ2-3 TRBV7-2 few TGTGCCAGCAGCGTAGGGATGGGCACTAGCGTATCAGATACGCAGTATTTT CASSVGMGTSVSDTQYF
. TRBJ2-1 TRBV28 . TGTGCCAGCAGTTTAGTCGGCGACAGTTCGACCAATGAGCAGTTCTTC CASSLVGDSSTNEQFF
TRBD2 TRBJ2-7 TRBV19 . TGTGCCAGTAGATGGAAAGCGGGAGGGTCGTACGAGCAGTACTTC CASRWKAGGSYEQYF
. TRBJ1-5 TRBV6-5 . TGTGCCAGCAGTTACATGGCACAGGGCAATCAGCCCCAGCATTTT CASSYMAQGNQPQHF
. TRBJ1-5 TRBV12-3/TRBV12-4 . TGTGCCAGCAGTTTTAGCAATCAGCCCCAGCATTTT CASSFSNQPQHF
TRBD1 TRBJ1-6 TRBV18 . TGTGCCAGCTCCCTCAAAAGGGACAGCTCCTATAATTCACCCCTCCACTTT CASSLKRDSSYNSPLHF
. TRBJ1-5 TRBV27 . TGTGCCAGCAGTGGAATTGACCAGGGTCCCCAGCATTTT CASSGIDQGPQHF
TRBD1 TRBJ2-7 TRBV4-3 . TGCGCCAGCAGCCAAACAGGACAGGGCGGCTCCTACGAGCAGTACTTC CASSQTGQGGSYEQYF
. TRBJ1-4 TRBV19 . TGTGCCAGTAGTATTTTCAGGGATCGAACTAATGAAAAACTGTTTTTT CASSIFRDRTNEKLFF
. TRBJ2-5 TRBV7-7 . TGTGCCAGCAGCTTAAGCCGGCAGGGTCTAGGAGAGACCCAGTACTTC CASSLSRQGLGETQYF
. TRBJ1-5 TRBV7-6 . TGTGCCAGCAGGCTTCGGGAGACAGGCTCCCTCAATCAGCCCCAGCATTTT CASRLRETGSLNQPQHF
. TRBJ1-2 TRBV4-3 . TGCGCCAGCAGCCAAGGAGGGGCCTATGGCTACACCTTC CASSQGGAYGYTF
. TRBJ1-2 TRBV7-9 . TGTGCCAGCCCCTTGGAAGGGGGTAGGGGCTACACCTTC CASPLEGGRGYTF
. TRBJ1-2 TRBV12-3/TRBV12-4 . TGTGCCAGCAGTTTAGTAGGGAGTGGCTACACCTTC CASSLVGSGYTF
TRBD2 TRBJ2-7 TRBV28 . TGTGCCAGCAGAACTAGCGGGAGGATTTACGAGCAGTACTTC CASRTSGRIYEQYF
. TRBJ1-2 TRBV29-1 . TGCAGCGTTGAAGAGGGAAGTATCGGCCCCTCCCGGGGCTATGGCTACACCTTC CSVEEGSIGPSRGYGYTF
. TRBJ1-1 TRBV18 few TGTGCCAGCTCACCACTGGCGAACACTGAAGCTTTCTTT CASSPLANTEAFF
. TRBJ1-4 TRBV19 . TGTGCCAGTAGTATCGACCGTCTCCGGGGTGAAAAACTGTTTTTT CASSIDRLRGEKLFF